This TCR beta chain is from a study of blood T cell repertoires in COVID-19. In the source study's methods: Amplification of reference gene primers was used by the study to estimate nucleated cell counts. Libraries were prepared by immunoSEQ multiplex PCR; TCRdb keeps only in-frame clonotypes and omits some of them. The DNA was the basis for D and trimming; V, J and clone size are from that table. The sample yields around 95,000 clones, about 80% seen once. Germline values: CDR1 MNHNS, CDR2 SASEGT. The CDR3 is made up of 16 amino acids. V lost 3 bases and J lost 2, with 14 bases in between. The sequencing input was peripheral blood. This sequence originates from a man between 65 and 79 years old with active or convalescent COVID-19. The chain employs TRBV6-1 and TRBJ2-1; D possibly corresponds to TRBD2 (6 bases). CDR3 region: CASSEGGASAYNEQFF. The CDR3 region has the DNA TGTGCCAGCAGTGAGGGTGGGGCTAGCGCCTACAATGAGCAGTTCTTC.